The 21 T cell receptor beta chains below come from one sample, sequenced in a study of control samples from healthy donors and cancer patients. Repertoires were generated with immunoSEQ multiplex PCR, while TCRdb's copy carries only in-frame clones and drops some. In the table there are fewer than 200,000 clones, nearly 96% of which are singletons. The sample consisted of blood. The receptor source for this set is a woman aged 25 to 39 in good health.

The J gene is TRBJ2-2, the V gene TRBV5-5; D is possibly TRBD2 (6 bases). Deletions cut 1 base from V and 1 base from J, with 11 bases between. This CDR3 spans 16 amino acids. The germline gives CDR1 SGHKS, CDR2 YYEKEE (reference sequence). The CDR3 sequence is CASSLLVAVNTGELFF. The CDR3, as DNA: TGTGCCAGCAGCTTGCTAGTAGCGGTGAACACCGGGGAGCTGTTTTTT.

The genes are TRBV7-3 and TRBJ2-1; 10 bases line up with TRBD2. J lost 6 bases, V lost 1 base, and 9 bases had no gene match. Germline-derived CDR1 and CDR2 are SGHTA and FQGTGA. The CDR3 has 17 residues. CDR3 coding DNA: TGTGCCAGCAGCTTAAGGGCTAGCGGGAGATTTGGCAATGAGCAGTTCTTC. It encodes CASSLRASGRFGNEQFF.

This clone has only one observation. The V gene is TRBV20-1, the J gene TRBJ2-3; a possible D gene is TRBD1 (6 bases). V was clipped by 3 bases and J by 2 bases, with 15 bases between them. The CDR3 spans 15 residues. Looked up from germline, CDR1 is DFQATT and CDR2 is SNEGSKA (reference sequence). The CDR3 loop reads CSASGGQGFTDTQYF. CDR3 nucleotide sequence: TGCAGTGCTAGTGGAGGCCAGGGGTTCACAGATACGCAGTATTTT.

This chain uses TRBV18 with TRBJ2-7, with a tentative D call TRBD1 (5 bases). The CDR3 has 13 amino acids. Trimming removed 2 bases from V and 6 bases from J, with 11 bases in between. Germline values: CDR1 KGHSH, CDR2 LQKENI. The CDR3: CASSPRGGGEQYF. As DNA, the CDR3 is TGTGCCAGCTCACCAAGGGGCGGCGGCGAGCAGTACTTC.

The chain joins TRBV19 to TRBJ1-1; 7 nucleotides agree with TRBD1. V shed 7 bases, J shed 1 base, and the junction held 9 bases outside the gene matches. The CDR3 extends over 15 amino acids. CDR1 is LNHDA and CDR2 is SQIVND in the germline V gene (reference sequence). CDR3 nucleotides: TGTGCCAGTACCCGGGGGACAGACACGAACACTGAAGCTTTCTTT. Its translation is CASTRGTDTNTEAFF.

CDR3 region: CASSPHGTAYNEQFF. CDR3 in DNA: TGTGCCAGCAGCCCCCATGGGACAGCCTACAATGAGCAGTTCTTC. The chain joins TRBV3-1 (or the pseudogene TRBV3-2) to TRBJ2-1; TRBD1 agrees at 7 bases. The CDR3 is 15 residues long. In germline, CDR1 is LGHDT, CDR2 YNNKEL (reference sequence). After removal of 4 bases from V and 2 bases from J, the junction contained 5 bases not matched to a gene.

DNA of the CDR3: TGTGCCAGCAGTTTTTACAGGGGGAGAAATACGCAGTATTTT. The encoded protein is CASSFYRGRNTQYF. The rearrangement joins TRBV28 to TRBJ2-3; 8 positions match TRBD1. The CDR3 is 14 residues long. In germline, CDR1 is MDHEN, CDR2 SYDVKM. With 3 bases clipped from V and 7 bases from J, the junction kept 6 bases outside the gene matches.

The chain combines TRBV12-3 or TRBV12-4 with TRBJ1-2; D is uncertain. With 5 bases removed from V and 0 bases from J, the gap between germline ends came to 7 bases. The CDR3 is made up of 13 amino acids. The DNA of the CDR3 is TGTGCCAGCAGTCTCGTGGCTAACTATGGCTACACCTTC. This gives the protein CASSLVANYGYTF.

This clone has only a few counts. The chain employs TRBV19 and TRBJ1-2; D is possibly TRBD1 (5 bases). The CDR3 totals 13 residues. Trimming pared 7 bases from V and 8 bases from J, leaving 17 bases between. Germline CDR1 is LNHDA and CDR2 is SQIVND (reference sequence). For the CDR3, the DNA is TGTGCCAGTATCCATAAGAGAGGGGACGGCTACACCTTC. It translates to CASIHKRGDGYTF.

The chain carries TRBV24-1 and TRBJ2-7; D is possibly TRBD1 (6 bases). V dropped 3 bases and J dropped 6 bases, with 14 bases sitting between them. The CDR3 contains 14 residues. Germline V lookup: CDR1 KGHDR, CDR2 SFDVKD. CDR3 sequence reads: CATSDPGEWAEQYF. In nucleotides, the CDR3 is TGTGCCACCAGTGATCCAGGGGAGTGGGCCGAGCAGTACTTC.

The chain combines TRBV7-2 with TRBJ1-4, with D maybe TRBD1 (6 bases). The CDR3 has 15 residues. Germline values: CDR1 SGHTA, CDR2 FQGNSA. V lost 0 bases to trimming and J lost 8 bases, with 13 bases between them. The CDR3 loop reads CASSLAGGLWEKLFF. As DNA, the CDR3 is TGTGCCAGCAGCTTAGCGGGGGGGCTGTGGGAAAAACTGTTTTTT.

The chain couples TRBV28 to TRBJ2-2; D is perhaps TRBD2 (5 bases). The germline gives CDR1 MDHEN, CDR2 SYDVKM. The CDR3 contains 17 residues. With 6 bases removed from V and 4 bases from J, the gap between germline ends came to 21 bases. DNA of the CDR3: TGTGCCAGCAGGAGGTCGCCGGGATCCTCACTCACCGGGGAGCTGTTTTTT. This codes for CASRRSPGSSLTGELFF.

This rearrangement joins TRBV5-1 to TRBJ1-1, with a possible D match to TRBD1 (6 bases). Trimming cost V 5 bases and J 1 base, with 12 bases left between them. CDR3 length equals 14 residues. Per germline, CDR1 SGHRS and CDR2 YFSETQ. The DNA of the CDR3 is TGCGCCAGCAGGGGACTACAGGGGAACACTGAAGCTTTCTTT. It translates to CASRGLQGNTEAFF.

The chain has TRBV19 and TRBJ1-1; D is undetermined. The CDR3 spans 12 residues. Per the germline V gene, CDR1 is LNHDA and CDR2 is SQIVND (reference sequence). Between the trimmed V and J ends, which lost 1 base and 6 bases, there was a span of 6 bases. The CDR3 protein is CASSIGTAEAFF. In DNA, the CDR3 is TGTGCCAGTAGTATAGGAACTGCTGAAGCTTTCTTT.

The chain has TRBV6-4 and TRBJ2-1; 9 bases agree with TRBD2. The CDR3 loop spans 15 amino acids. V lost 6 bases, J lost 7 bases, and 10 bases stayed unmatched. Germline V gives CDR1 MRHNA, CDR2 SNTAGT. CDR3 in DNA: TGTGCCAGCAGCGATCTAGCGGGGAGCGATAATGAGCAGTTCTTC. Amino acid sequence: CASSDLAGSDNEQFF.

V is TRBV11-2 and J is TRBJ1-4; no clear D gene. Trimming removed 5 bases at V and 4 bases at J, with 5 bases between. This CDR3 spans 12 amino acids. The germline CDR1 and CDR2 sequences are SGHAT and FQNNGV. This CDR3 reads CASSTINEKLFF. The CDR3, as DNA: TGTGCCAGCAGCACCATTAATGAAAAACTGTTTTTT.

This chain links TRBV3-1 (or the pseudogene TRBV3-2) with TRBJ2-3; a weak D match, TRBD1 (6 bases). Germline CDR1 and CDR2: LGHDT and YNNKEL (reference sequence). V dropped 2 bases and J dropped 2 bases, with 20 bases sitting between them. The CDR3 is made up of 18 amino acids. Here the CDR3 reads CASSQYPGHLRYTDTQYF. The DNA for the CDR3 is TGTGCCAGCAGCCAATATCCGGGACACCTAAGATACACAGATACGCAGTATTTT.

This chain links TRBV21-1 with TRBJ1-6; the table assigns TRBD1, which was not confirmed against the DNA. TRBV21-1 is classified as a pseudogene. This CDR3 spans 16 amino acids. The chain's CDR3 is CASSTHRDRSLCFLHF. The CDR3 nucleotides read TGTGCCAGCAGCACGCACCGGGACAGGTCCCTTTGTTTCCTCCACTTT.

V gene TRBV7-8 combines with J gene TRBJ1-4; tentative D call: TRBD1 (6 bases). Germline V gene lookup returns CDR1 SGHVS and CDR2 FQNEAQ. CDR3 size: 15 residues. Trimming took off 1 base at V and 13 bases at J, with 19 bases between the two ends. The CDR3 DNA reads TGTGCCAGCAGCTTAGGTCGGGGGGCCGGGGGAGTACTGTTTTTT. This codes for CASSLGRGAGGVLFF.

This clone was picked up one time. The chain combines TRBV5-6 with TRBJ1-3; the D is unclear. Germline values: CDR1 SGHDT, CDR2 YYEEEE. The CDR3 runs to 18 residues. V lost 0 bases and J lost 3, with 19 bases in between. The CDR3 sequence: CASSLGGPGPESGNTIYF. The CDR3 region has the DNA TGTGCCAGCAGCTTGGGAGGGCCAGGCCCGGAAAGTGGAAACACCATATATTTT.

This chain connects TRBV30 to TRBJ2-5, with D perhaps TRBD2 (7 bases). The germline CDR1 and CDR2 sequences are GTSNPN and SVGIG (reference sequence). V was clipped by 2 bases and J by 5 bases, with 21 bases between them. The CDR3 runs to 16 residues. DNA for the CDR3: TGTGCCTGGAGTCGAGGGGGGGGGAACGTTGGCGAGACCCAGTACTTC. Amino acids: CAWSRGGGNVGETQYF.